This TCR beta chain is drawn from a study of T cells in Graves' hyperthyroidism and ophthalmopathy. This clonotype was counted at least ten times. This CDR3 region has 13 residues. The V and J ends lost 1 base and 5 bases respectively, with 11 bases between them. Germline CDR1 reads DFQATT; CDR2 reads SNEGSKA (reference sequence). Amplified TCR beta CDR3 regions derived from RNA transcripts. An initial round of RT-PCR targeting the TCR CDR3 relied on the HTBI primer set. TCRdb independently ran MiXCR on the multiplex PCR reads; one entry per CDR3 protein. This table has hundreds of thousands of distinct CDR3 sequences, more than 12% appearing once.

Sequencing was carried out using blood. The chain couples TRBV20-1 to TRBJ2-5; the D call may be TRBD1 or TRBD2 (5 bases each). This TCR derives from a young woman with Graves' hyperthyroidism. CDR3 sequence (DNA): TGCAGTGCTAGAGGGGGCGGGCAGGAGACCCAGTACTTC. It yields the protein CSARGGGQETQYF.